The 27 T cell receptor beta chains given below trace back to one sample, sequenced in a study of vaccination and CD4 T cells after COVID-19. Oncomine TCR Beta short-read sequencing was applied to DNA from cultured CD4+ T cells. Using its own MiXCR run on the PCR reads, TCRdb lists one record per CDR3 protein. The sample records about 25,000 distinct CDR3 sequences, more than 35% being singletons. The sample's treatment: roughly ten-day PBMC culture with coronavirus spike peptide pools or control peptides (ViraFEST assay). No antigen has been assigned to these receptors. Sequencing used CD4+ T cells from blood, cultured in vitro. The receptors here all came from a human donor who had recovered from COVID-19.

This clonotype has more than one count but fewer than ten. The rearrangement joins TRBV6-1 to TRBJ1-6; D gene ambiguous. V lost 0 bases to trimming and J lost 4 bases, with 10 bases between them. This CDR3 is built from 16 residues. Germline CDR1 reads MNHNS; CDR2 reads SASEGT. As DNA, the CDR3 is TGTGCCAGCAGTGAAGCAGGAGGGATATATAATTCACCCCTCCACTTT. Amino acids: CASSEAGGIYNSPLHF.

The V gene is TRBV20-1, the J gene TRBJ2-7; 8 nucleotides match TRBD1. CDR1 and CDR2 from the germline V gene are DFQATT and SNEGSKA (reference sequence). J was trimmed by 6 bases and V by 2 bases; bases with no gene match: 12. This CDR3 comprises 15 residues. The CDR3 bases are TGCAGTGCTAGAAGACAGGGGCTAACGTGGGGCGAGCAGTACTTC. Its protein is CSARRQGLTWGEQYF.

J is TRBJ1-1 and V is TRBV28; possibly TRBD1 for D (5 bases). Germline assignment: CDR1 MDHEN and CDR2 SYDVKM. Trimming shortened V by 8 bases and J by 4 bases, and 5 bases separated the two germline ends. There are 10 residues in the CDR3. The CDR3 is CASGGTEAFF. The CDR3 DNA reads as TGTGCCAGCGGGGGCACTGAAGCTTTCTTT. Full variable domain (remainder filled in from reference TRBV28 and TRBJ1-1): DVKVTQSSRYLVKRTGEKVFLECVQDMDHENMFWYRQDPGLGLRLIYFSYDVKMKEKGDIPEGYSVSREKKERFSLILESASTNQTSMYLCASGGTEAFFGQGTRLTVV.

This clonotype has more than one count but fewer than ten. The chain combines TRBV20-1 with TRBJ1-2; maybe TRBD1 (5 bases). This CDR3 contains 15 residues. The V end lost 3 bases, the J end lost 2 bases, and 16 bases lay between the germline ends. Germline CDR1 DFQATT, CDR2 SNEGSKA (reference sequence). The CDR3 region is CSASEAGPSNYGYTF. In DNA, the CDR3 is TGCAGTGCTAGCGAGGCAGGGCCTAGCAACTATGGCTACACCTTC.

The J gene is TRBJ2-4, the V gene TRBV21-1; the table gives TRBD1 as D, unverified against the DNA. TRBV21-1 is flagged as a pseudogene. The length of the CDR3 is 16 residues. CDR3 nucleotide sequence: TGTGCCAGCACCGGACTCATTGAGGGGGCCAAAAACATTCAGTACTTC. Translating gives CASTGLIEGAKNIQYF.

This rearrangement joins TRBV2 to TRBJ2-3, with D unclear. The CDR3 contains 15 residues. V lost 6 bases, J lost 3 bases, and 16 bases lay in between. Germline V gene sequence: CDR1 SNHLY, CDR2 FYNNEI. This CDR3 is CASSRMTRATDTQYF. The CDR3 region has the DNA TGTGCCAGCAGCCGTATGACCCGAGCAACAGATACGCAGTATTTT. Full variable domain (outside the CDR3, taken from reference TRBV2 and TRBJ2-3): EPEVTQTPSHQVTQMGQEVILRCVPISNHLYFYWYRQILGQKVEFLVSFYNNEISEKSEIFDDQFSVERPDGSNFTLKIRSTKLEDSAMYFCASSRMTRATDTQYFGPGTRLTVL.

For this clonotype: Here the CDR3 omits its conserved ending phenylalanine or tryptophan, so a read error is the likely source. This sequence joins TRBV11-3 and TRBJ2-7, with 9 bases that match TRBD1. The germline V gene encodes CDR1 SGHNT and CDR2 YENEEA. The CDR3 is 14 amino acids. With 2 bases clipped from V and 7 bases from J, the junction kept 6 bases outside the gene matches. Here the CDR3 reads CASSLPGQGEEQYL. The DNA for the CDR3 is TGTGCCAGCAGCTTACCGGGACAGGGTGAGGAGCAGTACCTC.

This clonotype was counted only a few times. The chain has TRBV20-1 and TRBJ2-7, with 9 bases lining up with TRBD2. Losses at the gene ends were 2 bases for V and 3 bases for J; bases not matched to a gene: 17. Germline-derived CDR1 and CDR2 are DFQATT and SNEGSKA (reference sequence). The CDR3 is made up of 18 amino acids. This CDR3 reads CSARHFGRLAALDYEQYF. CDR3 bases: TGCAGTGCTAGACACTTCGGGAGACTAGCGGCTTTAGACTACGAGCAGTACTTC.

V usage is TRBV19 and J usage is TRBJ2-1, with 13 bases matching TRBD2. V lost 4 bases, J lost 4 bases, and 4 bases stayed unmatched. Looked up from germline, CDR1 is LNHDA and CDR2 is SQIVND (reference sequence). The CDR3 is 16 amino acids. The CDR3: CASSSTSGRVYNEQFF. The CDR3 DNA is TGTGCCAGTAGTAGTACTAGCGGGAGGGTGTACAATGAGCAGTTCTTC.

The J gene is TRBJ2-6, the V gene TRBV7-9; D perhaps matches TRBD1 (6 bases). The CDR3 is made up of 16 amino acids. CDR1 and CDR2 from the germline V gene are SEHNR and FQNEAQ (reference sequence). Deletions cut 5 bases from V and 0 bases from J, with 11 bases between. The CDR3 coding sequence is TGTGCCAGCAGCCGACAGGTATTCTCTGGGGCCAACGTCCTGACTTTC. Protein sequence: CASSRQVFSGANVLTF. Full variable domain (rest looked up from reference TRBV7-9 and TRBJ2-6): DTGVSQNPRHKITKRGQNVTFRCDPISEHNRLYWYRQTLGQGPEFLTYFQNEAQLEKSRLLSDRFSAERPKGSFSTLEIQRTEQGDSAMYLCASSRQVFSGANVLTFGAGSRLTVL.

CDR3 amino acids: CASSGPSGTYNEQFF. As DNA, the CDR3 is TGTGCCAGCAGTGGGCCTAGCGGGACCTACAATGAGCAGTTCTTC. The chain joins TRBV2 to TRBJ2-1; 9 bases map to TRBD2. J lost 2 bases, V lost 4 bases, and 3 bases had no gene match. Germline-derived CDR1 and CDR2 are SNHLY and FYNNEI. This CDR3 has 15 residues.

The chain has TRBV6-5 and TRBJ1-1; D is ambiguous. CDR1 MNHEY and CDR2 SVGAGI come from the germline V gene. V lost 2 bases to trimming and J lost 0 bases, with 4 bases between them. The CDR3 is 13 amino acids. Here the CDR3 DNA reads TGTGCCAGCAGTTACAGTCTGAACACTGAAGCTTTCTTT. This encodes CASSYSLNTEAFF.

The rearrangement uses TRBV2 and TRBJ1-1; D uncertain. This CDR3 has 12 residues. The germline V gene has CDR1 SNHLY and CDR2 FYNNEI. V was clipped by 3 bases and J by 6 bases, with 8 bases between them. The CDR3 here is CASSDQAPEAFF. The CDR3 nucleotides read TGTGCCAGCAGTGACCAGGCCCCTGAAGCTTTCTTT.

V is TRBV7-2 and J is TRBJ1-2; perhaps TRBD1 as D (5 bases). Germline lookup yields CDR1 SGHTA and CDR2 FQGNSA. Deletions cut 5 bases from V and 2 bases from J, with 15 bases between. The CDR3 has 15 residues. In DNA, the CDR3 is TGTGCCAGCAGCCGAACACCAGGGAGCAACTATGGCTACACCTTC. Residues: CASSRTPGSNYGYTF.

The V and J genes are TRBV7-3 and TRBJ1-1, with D tentatively TRBD1 (5 bases). The germline V and J ends were trimmed by 5 bases and 0 bases, with 13 bases remaining between them. The CDR3 has 15 residues. The germline V gene encodes CDR1 SGHTA and CDR2 FQGTGA. Here the CDR3 DNA reads TGTGCCAGCAGCCGGGGGGGGAGCATGAACACTGAAGCTTTCTTT. This translates into CASSRGGSMNTEAFF. The full variable domain, in which reference TRBV7-3 and TRBJ1-1 provide the parts outside the CDR3, is GAGVSQTPSNKVTEKGKYVELRCDPISGHTALYWYRQSLGQGPEFLIYFQGTGAADDSGLPNDRFFAVRPEGSVSTLKIQRTERGDSAVYLCASSRGGSMNTEAFFGQGTRLTVV.

This clonotype appeared a few times. The chain has TRBV5-6 and TRBJ2-1; 11 bases fit TRBD2. Germline V gives CDR1 SGHDT, CDR2 YYEEEE. The CDR3 runs to 15 residues. With V trimmed by 2 bases and J by 9 bases, 7 bases remained unmatched. This CDR3 is CASSLLAGVQVEQFF. CDR3 in DNA: TGTGCCAGCAGCTTACTAGCGGGAGTTCAGGTTGAGCAGTTCTTC.

The gene calls are TRBV7-9 and TRBJ2-1, with TRBD2 identical over 13 bases. The V gene end was trimmed by 5 bases and the J gene end by 7 bases; junction bases not matched to a gene: 11. The CDR3 totals 17 residues. Germline assignment: CDR1 SEHNR and CDR2 FQNEAQ (reference sequence). CDR3 sequence (DNA): TGTGCCAGCAGCCCAAGATGGGGACTAGCGGGACAGAATGAGCAGTTCTTC. It translates to CASSPRWGLAGQNEQFF.

This chain uses TRBV20-1 with TRBJ2-2; D is unresolved. Germline CDR1 reads DFQATT; CDR2 reads SNEGSKA (reference sequence). This CDR3 has 15 amino acids. V was shortened by 0 bases and J by 6 bases, with 14 bases between the two germline ends. CDR3: CSARDPARLAGELFF. The DNA of the CDR3 is TGCAGTGCTAGAGATCCGGCGAGATTGGCCGGGGAGCTGTTTTTT.

V is TRBV5-4 and J is TRBJ2-2, with D perhaps matching TRBD1 or TRBD2 (5 bases each). Per the germline V gene, CDR1 is SGHNT and CDR2 is YYREEE (reference sequence). The CDR3 covers 13 residues. Between the trimmed V and J ends, which lost 4 bases and 6 bases, there was a span of 10 bases. The CDR3 is CASSTPGPGELFF. The DNA of the CDR3 is TGTGCCAGCAGCACCCCGGGACCCGGGGAGCTGTTTTTT.

The V call is TRBV10-2, the J call TRBJ2-7; 7 bases agree with TRBD1. The trim removed 8 bases at V and 4 bases at J, leaving 5 bases unmatched. Germline lookup yields CDR1 WSHSY and CDR2 SAAADI. The CDR3 covers 12 residues. The CDR3 sequence is CASRDSEYEQYF. The CDR3 DNA reads as TGCGCCAGCCGGGACAGCGAATACGAGCAGTACTTC.

This chain joins TRBV28 and TRBJ1-5, with 8 nucleotides matching TRBD1. V was pared by 6 bases and J by 0 bases, with 4 bases of the junction left unmatched. This CDR3 is built from 15 residues. Germline V CDR1 and CDR2: MDHEN, SYDVKM. The CDR3 nucleotides are TGTGCCAGCAGCCTACAGGGGGGTAGCAATCAGCCCCAGCATTTT. Its translation is CASSLQGGSNQPQHF.

The V call is TRBV7-2, the J call TRBJ1-5; no clear D gene. This CDR3 contains 13 residues. V lost 5 bases, J lost 3 bases, and 8 bases lay in between. Germline V gene sequence: CDR1 SGHTA, CDR2 FQGNSA. The chain's CDR3 is CASSVEDNQPQHF. For the CDR3, the DNA is TGTGCCAGCAGCGTTGAAGACAATCAGCCCCAGCATTTT.

This clonotype has just a few counts. The V call is TRBV7-9, the J call TRBJ2-5, with D maybe TRBD1 (5 bases). The CDR3 is 16 amino acids. V dropped 8 bases and J dropped 5 bases, with 24 bases sitting between them. Germline V gene lookup returns CDR1 SEHNR and CDR2 FQNEAQ (reference sequence). For the CDR3, the DNA is TGTGCCAGCCTGGGGCAGCTGGGGATGAATTGGGAGACCCAGTACTTC. Translating it yields CASLGQLGMNWETQYF.

This chain's CDR3 is CASSHRQGLGQPQHF. CDR3 bases: TGTGCCAGCAGCCATCGACAGGGTCTTGGTCAGCCCCAGCATTTT. The V and J genes are TRBV5-6 and TRBJ1-5, with 7 bases matching TRBD1. Trimming at V came to 4 bases and at J to 6 bases, leaving 10 bases not matched to a gene. The CDR3 length is 15 residues. Germline V gives CDR1 SGHDT, CDR2 YYEEEE.

This chain connects TRBV11-2 to TRBJ1-5, with 9 bases that match TRBD1. V dropped 1 base and J dropped 4; count of bases not matched to a gene: 5. Looked up from germline, CDR1 is SGHAT and CDR2 is FQNNGV. This CDR3 has 16 amino acids. The CDR3 DNA reads TGTGCCAGCAGCTTAGCCCCTGGACAGGGGAATCAGCCCCAGCATTTT. It is translated as CASSLAPGQGNQPQHF.

J is TRBJ1-1 and V is TRBV10-3; D remains unclear. Between the trimmed V and J ends, which lost 10 bases and 8 bases, there was a span of 20 bases. This CDR3 is 13 amino acids long. CDR1 and CDR2 (germline): ENHRY, SYGVKD. CDR3 protein: CATAPLDRAEAFF. The CDR3, as DNA: TGTGCCACGGCCCCCCTGGATAGGGCAGAAGCTTTCTTT.

This clonotype was counted a few times. The CDR3 nucleotides are TGCAGTGGGAAGAAGGCAGGCCTAGAGACCCAGTACTTC. This gives the protein CSGKKAGLETQYF. The gene calls are TRBV20-1 and TRBJ2-5; D gene uncertain. Trimming took off 7 bases at V and 4 bases at J, with 16 bases between the two ends. This CDR3 region has 13 residues. Looked up from germline, CDR1 is DFQATT and CDR2 is SNEGSKA (reference sequence).